Listed here are 22 T cell receptor beta chains from one sample, sequenced in a study of blood T cell repertoires in COVID-19. Generated by immunoSEQ multiplex PCR, the TCRdb table keeps only in-frame clones and is missing some. The sample lists fewer than 200,000 clones, approximately 89% occurring once. Sequenced material: peripheral blood. Receptor source: a man aged 35-49 years with active or convalescent COVID-19.

This chain links TRBV24-1 with TRBJ2-3, with 9 positions matching TRBD2. The trim removed 5 bases at V and 4 bases at J, leaving 6 bases unmatched. The CDR3 covers 15 residues. The germline V gene has CDR1 KGHDR and CDR2 SFDVKD. The CDR3, as DNA: TGTGCCACCAGTGCGCGGGGGGGCCGGGCAGATACGCAGTATTTT. It specifies CATSARGGRADTQYF.

Points on this clone: The sample holds other DNA sequences that translate to the same CDR3. The chain joins TRBV2 to TRBJ2-1; a weak D match, TRBD2 (5 bases). Germline-derived CDR1 and CDR2 are SNHLY and FYNNEI. V dropped 6 bases and J dropped 7 bases, with 10 bases sitting between them. The CDR3 spans 12 residues. CDR3 sequence (DNA): TGTGCCAGCAGCGAGAGGGCGAATGAGCAGTTCTTC. Amino acid sequence: CASSERANEQFF.

The chain is built from TRBV27 and TRBJ2-3; 7 bases line up with TRBD2. Trimming removed 6 bases from V and 1 base from J; junction bases left unmatched: 10. The CDR3 runs 16 residues. Germline V lookup: CDR1 MNHEY, CDR2 SMNVEV (reference sequence). CDR3 loop: CASSDWGGLGTDTQYF. DNA of the CDR3: TGTGCCAGCAGCGACTGGGGGGGACTCGGCACAGATACGCAGTATTTT.

The chain recombines TRBV27 with TRBJ2-3, with D possibly being TRBD1 (5 bases). Deletions cut 6 bases from V and 8 bases from J, with 9 bases between. CDR3 length: 11 amino acids. The germline CDR1 and CDR2 sequences are MNHEY and SMNVEV (reference sequence). The CDR3 reads CASRSGRTQYF. DNA of the CDR3: TGTGCCAGCAGATCAGGGCGTACGCAGTATTTT.

V and J are TRBV7-3 and TRBJ2-5; a possible D gene is TRBD1 (7 bases). The V gene's germline CDR1 is SGHTA and CDR2 FQGTGA. Trimming took 5 bases from V and 5 from J, leaving 18 bases between them. The CDR3 runs 15 residues. The CDR3 spells CASSPYPTGRETQYF. Written as DNA, the CDR3 is TGTGCCAGCAGCCCCTATCCGACAGGGAGGGAGACCCAGTACTTC.

This sequence joins TRBV5-5 and TRBJ1-2; no reliable D call. CDR1 is SGHKS and CDR2 is YYEKEE in the germline V gene (reference sequence). The CDR3 spans 14 residues. The V gene lost 1 base and the J gene lost 4 bases, with 11 bases spanning the gap. The CDR3 reads CASSLWSGGYGYTF. In nucleotides, the CDR3 is TGTGCCAGCAGCTTGTGGTCAGGTGGCTATGGCTACACCTTC. The whole variable domain, remainder taken from reference TRBV5-5 and TRBJ1-2, is DAGVTQSPTHLIKTRGQQVTLRCSPISGHKSVSWYQQVLGQGPQFIFQYYEKEERGRGNFPDRFSARQFPNYSSELNVNALLLGDSALYLCASSLWSGGYGYTFGSGTRLTVV.

This sequence joins TRBV7-9 and TRBJ2-7; a possible D gene is TRBD1 (6 bases). The V and J ends lost 5 bases and 3 bases respectively, with 14 bases between them. In germline, CDR1 is SEHNR, CDR2 FQNEAQ (reference sequence). CDR3 length equals 14 residues. CDR3 sequence (DNA): TGTGCCAGCAGCCCCCCAACAGGGATCTACGAGCAGTACTTC. Translated: CASSPPTGIYEQYF.

CDR3 DNA: TGTGCCAGCAGTCTCAGGGGGCGAGCCAAAAACATTCAGTACTTC. It is translated as CASSLRGRAKNIQYF. The chain carries TRBV28 and TRBJ2-4, with TRBD1 matching over 8 bases. J gave up 0 bases and V 5 bases, and 3 bases lay outside the gene matches. The germline V gene has CDR1 MDHEN and CDR2 SYDVKM. This CDR3 region has 15 residues.

V gene TRBV19 combines with J gene TRBJ1-2; D is ambiguous. In germline, CDR1 is LNHDA, CDR2 SQIVND (reference sequence). Deletions cut 6 bases from V and 7 bases from J, with 9 bases between. The CDR3 is 11 amino acids. The CDR3: CASRDAGGYTF. For the CDR3, the DNA is TGTGCCAGTAGAGACGCGGGTGGCTACACCTTC.

This clone came up once. J is TRBJ2-7 and V is TRBV7-9; D perhaps matches TRBD2 (5 bases). V was shortened by 1 base and J by 6 bases, with 10 bases between the two germline ends. The CDR3 has 13 residues. CDR1 SEHNR and CDR2 FQNEAQ come from the germline V gene (reference sequence). The CDR3 is CASSLGVGSEQYF. CDR3 nucleotides: TGTGCCAGCAGCTTAGGCGTAGGGAGCGAGCAGTACTTC.

The V gene is TRBV4-2, the J gene TRBJ2-5; D unresolved. CDR1 is LGHNA, CDR2 YNFKEQ, per germline. The CDR3 is made up of 14 amino acids. V was pared by 1 base and J by 3 bases, with 9 bases between. The CDR3 reads CASSQVSVKETQYF. The CDR3 coding sequence is TGTGCCAGCAGCCAAGTGTCCGTTAAAGAGACCCAGTACTTC.

The chain employs TRBV10-3 and TRBJ2-1, with 9 bases aligning to TRBD2. The V and J ends lost 3 bases and 4 bases, in that order; junction bases with no gene match: 13. CDR3 length: 18 amino acids. Germline CDR1 ENHRY, CDR2 SYGVKD. The CDR3 sequence is CAISEGLAGRNNYNEQFF. DNA for the CDR3: TGTGCCATCAGTGAAGGGCTAGCGGGGAGGAACAATTACAATGAGCAGTTCTTC.

This chain connects TRBV6-5 to TRBJ1-1; no reliable D call. The germline V gene encodes CDR1 MNHEY and CDR2 SVGAGI. This CDR3 spans 12 amino acids. V gave up 10 bases and J gave up 0 bases, with 9 bases separating them. DNA for the CDR3: TGTGCCACTTCTCGGGTGAACACTGAAGCTTTCTTT. It translates to CATSRVNTEAFF.

This sequence joins TRBV20-1 and TRBJ2-1; 7 bases align to TRBD2. This CDR3 is 14 amino acids long. After removal of 6 bases from V and 0 bases from J, the junction contained 5 bases not matched to a gene. CDR1 and CDR2 (germline): DFQATT, SNEGSKA (reference sequence). CDR3 DNA: TGCAGTGCGAGTAGCGGGCGCTCCTACAATGAGCAGTTCTTC. The encoded protein is CSASSGRSYNEQFF.

This clone was found once. The J gene is TRBJ1-1, the V gene TRBV12-3 or TRBV12-4; a possible D gene is TRBD1 (6 bases). This CDR3 comprises 13 residues. Trimming removed 8 bases at V and 4 bases at J, with 14 bases between. In DNA form, the CDR3 reads TGTGCCAGCGGGACATGGGAGAGCACTGAAGCTTTCTTT. Its translation is CASGTWESTEAFF.

The chain couples TRBV30 to TRBJ1-6, with D possibly matching TRBD1 (5 bases). Trimming removed 3 bases at V and 6 bases at J, with 15 bases between. The CDR3 runs to 15 residues. CDR1 is GTSNPN, CDR2 SVGIG, per germline (reference sequence). CDR3 sequence (DNA): TGTGCCTGGAGCATCCGAATCGGGGGTAATTCACCCCTCCACTTT. Translation: CAWSIRIGGNSPLHF.

The rearrangement uses TRBV6-6 and TRBJ2-5; D possibly corresponds to TRBD1 (6 bases). V lost 5 bases and J lost 1, with 14 bases in between. The CDR3 covers 15 residues. Looked up from germline, CDR1 is MNHNY and CDR2 is SVGAGI (reference sequence). CDR3 sequence: CASSPGQTLQETQYF. The CDR3 bases are TGTGCCAGCAGTCCCGGACAGACCCTCCAAGAGACCCAGTACTTC.

This clone occurred once. The chain links TRBV30 to TRBJ2-1, with D maybe TRBD2 (6 bases). Germline V gives CDR1 GTSNPN, CDR2 SVGIG (reference sequence). This CDR3 is 17 amino acids long. Trimming pared 4 bases from V and 6 bases from J, leaving 25 bases between. The CDR3 protein is CAWMEGSLGPWSNEQFF. For the CDR3, the DNA is TGTGCCTGGATGGAGGGAAGTTTGGGACCCTGGTCCAATGAGCAGTTCTTC.

This chain connects TRBV2 to TRBJ1-5; 7 bases agree with TRBD1. CDR1 and CDR2 (germline): SNHLY, FYNNEI. The length of the CDR3 is 14 residues. Germline trimming cut 4 bases from V and 4 bases from J; bases unmatched to any gene: 4. The chain's CDR3 is CASSAGTVNQPQHF. As DNA, the CDR3 is TGTGCCAGCAGTGCCGGGACAGTTAATCAGCCCCAGCATTTT.

The rearrangement links TRBV9 to TRBJ2-3; D possibly corresponds to TRBD2 (7 bases). The CDR3 spans 14 residues. The V gene lost 3 bases and the J gene lost 4 bases, with 12 bases spanning the gap. From germline, CDR1 is SGDLS and CDR2 YYNGEE. CDR3 amino acids: CASSAPGGPDTQYF. The DNA for the CDR3 is TGTGCCAGCAGCGCCCCGGGGGGCCCAGATACGCAGTATTTT.

The chain recombines TRBV27 with TRBJ2-7, with D perhaps matching TRBD1 (5 bases). CDR3 size: 13 residues. Trimming shortened V by 2 bases and J by 1 base, and 6 bases separated the two germline ends. CDR1 MNHEY and CDR2 SMNVEV come from the germline V gene (reference sequence). In DNA form, the CDR3 reads TGTGCCAGCAGTTTAACAGGATCCTACGAGCAGTACTTC. It encodes CASSLTGSYEQYF.

The V call is TRBV10-3, the J call TRBJ2-1; a possible D gene is TRBD1 (6 bases). The CDR3 length is 15 residues. CDR1 and CDR2 (germline): ENHRY, SYGVKD. Trimming cost V 1 base and J 5 bases, with 12 bases left between them. CDR3 in DNA: TGTGCCATCAGTGAGTGGCAGGGGCAAAACAATGAGCAGTTCTTC. The encoded protein is CAISEWQGQNNEQFF.